A selection of T cell receptor beta chains follows, all from one sample in a study of yellow fever vaccine responses in identical twins. MiXCR, applied by TCRdb to the RT-PCR reads, yields one record per CDR3 protein. The sample carries about 13,000 distinct CDR3 sequences, about 83% recorded once. The material sequenced was T cells from blood (PBMCs), unsorted or a sorted subset (not recorded which), taken before or after yellow fever vaccination (not recorded which). The receptors derive from a woman aged 18 to 35 who received the yellow fever vaccine. Each CDR3 is given with its conserved first and last residue. A D gene is named only where the DNA matches it firmly. Clone size appears in some rows only: once, few, many, or a class for an expanded clone.

>-|TRBJ2-5|TRBV12-3/TRBV12-4|TRBD2
TGTGCCAGCAGTTTAGCGGGAGGGGTGAAGACCCAGTACTTC
CASSLAGGVKTQYF
>-|TRBJ2-5|TRBV18|TRBD2
TGTGCCAGCTGTCTCTCAGCGGGGGAAGAAACAGGGACCCAGTACTTC
CASCLSAGEETGTQYF
>-|TRBJ2-3|TRBV4-2|TRBD1
TGTGCCAGCAGCCCCTTAAGGGACAGGGGCACAGATACGCAGTATTTT
CASSPLRDRGTDTQYF
>few|TRBJ2-2|TRBV5-1|TRBD2
TGCGCCAGCACTCCGACTAGCGGGTCAACCGGGGAGCTGTTTTTT
CASTPTSGSTGELFF
>-|TRBJ2-1|TRBV7-6|TRBD2
TGTGCCAGCAGCTTAAAGCCACGGGGGGGAGGGGATGAGCAGTTCTTC
CASSLKPRGGGDEQFF
>-|TRBJ2-3|TRBV4-3|TRBD2
TGCGCCAGCAGCCAAGCGTCTAGCGGGAGAGTCGTCACAGATACGCAGTATTTT
CASSQASSGRVVTDTQYF
>-|TRBJ1-3|TRBV29-1|-
TGCAGCGTCCTACAGTTTGAGAACACCATATATTTT
CSVLQFENTIYF
>-|TRBJ2-1|TRBV6-2/TRBV6-3|-
TGTGCCAGCGGATTAGATGAGCAGTTCTTC
CASGLDEQFF
>-|TRBJ2-7|TRBV29-1|-
TGCAGCGCCGTCGGAGGACTTCTATTTTACGAGCAGTACTTC
CSAVGGLLFYEQYF
>-|TRBJ2-1|TRBV29-1|-
TGCAGCGTTGAATCCGCGGGTAGCGACCTTTACAATGAGCAGTTCTTC
CSVESAGSDLYNEQFF